The T cell receptor beta chain under discussion was sequenced for a study of T-cell memory formation after mild COVID-19. Each CDR3 protein is one row after TCRdb ran MiXCR on the 5' RACE reads. The table lists about 600,000 distinct CDR3 sequences, less than 25% of them singletons. Germline CDR1 reads MNHEY; CDR2 reads SMNVEV (reference sequence). There are 15 residues in the CDR3. Trimming shortened V by 8 bases and J by 1 base, and 12 bases separated the two germline ends. This TCR was sampled from an adult woman who had mild COVID-19 (a few samples of this study predate the infection). Cell type and time point are not known. The chain joins TRBV27 to TRBJ2-6, with D uncertain. What was sequenced was PBMCs or a T cell subset sorted from them (not recorded which). The CDR3 DNA is TGTGCCAGCCGTAATTCAGATTCTGGGGCCAACGTCCTGACTTTC. Its translation: CASRNSDSGANVLTF.